Presented here are 20 T cell receptor beta chains from one specimen sequenced in a study of blood T cells in healthy people across ages. Primers used in a second PCR of roughly 6 to 12 cycles were a sample-barcoded 5' primer and a J-beta primer mix. TCRdb re-called the 5' RACE reads with MiXCR, one entry per CDR3 protein. The sample comprises 1,500,000 or so distinct CDR3 sequences, about 45% of which are singletons, and roughly 3.7% rests with the top ten. The specimen was blood. These receptors came from a woman between 18 and 29 years old in good health.

This sequence joins TRBV24-1 and TRBJ2-5; 8 bases are a match to TRBD1. This CDR3 is 14 amino acids long. The junction had 5 bases not matched to a gene; V was cut back by 5 bases and J by 4 bases. Germline CDR1 and CDR2: KGHDR and SFDVKD. DNA for the CDR3: TGTGCCACCAGTGCCGTGGGACAGGTAGAGACCCAGTACTTC. Translated, it gives CATSAVGQVETQYF.

The chain employs TRBV11-2 and TRBJ1-2; D remains ambiguous. CDR1 and CDR2 from the germline V gene are SGHAT and FQNNGV. The CDR3 is 15 residues long. V was cut by 7 bases and J by 2 bases, with 17 bases left in between. The DNA of the CDR3 is TGTGCCAGCACCCCTACACCAGGCATAAACTATGGCTACACCTTC. Encoded protein: CASTPTPGINYGYTF.

The chain recombines TRBV14 with TRBJ1-1; D unclear. This CDR3 has 16 residues. Germline V gives CDR1 SGHDN, CDR2 FVKESK. V lost 0 bases and J 0 bases, leaving 11 bases between the germline ends. The CDR3 region is CASSQDLGIVNTEAFF. The CDR3 coding sequence is TGTGCCAGCAGCCAAGATTTGGGGATCGTGAACACTGAAGCTTTCTTT. Using reference TRBV14 and TRBJ1-1 for the parts outside the CDR3, the full variable domain is EAGVTQFPSHSVIEKGQTVTLRCDPISGHDNLYWYRRVMGKEIKFLLHFVKESKQDESGMPNNRFLAERTGGTYSTLKVQPAELEDSGVYFCASSQDLGIVNTEAFFGQGTRLTVV.

The CDR3 DNA reads as TGTGCCTTCCCAGACAGGGGAGGTGGCTACACCTTC. This translates into CAFPDRGGGYTF. The rearrangement joins TRBV30 to TRBJ1-2, with 8 bases lining up with TRBD1. CDR3 length: 12 amino acids. V shed 7 bases and J 7 bases; nucleotides not matched to a gene: 8. Looked up from germline, CDR1 is GTSNPN and CDR2 is SVGIG (reference sequence).

This rearrangement joins TRBV14 to TRBJ2-7, with 7 bases matching TRBD1. The V segment lost 2 bases and the J segment 6 bases; nucleotides outside the gene matches: 1. This CDR3 region has 12 residues. Germline values: CDR1 SGHDN, CDR2 FVKESK. The CDR3, as DNA: TGTGCCAGCAGCCAATCAGGGGGCGAGCAGTACTTC. Protein sequence: CASSQSGGEQYF. Complete variable domain (other parts from reference TRBV14 and TRBJ2-7): EAGVTQFPSHSVIEKGQTVTLRCDPISGHDNLYWYRRVMGKEIKFLLHFVKESKQDESGMPNNRFLAERTGGTYSTLKVQPAELEDSGVYFCASSQSGGEQYFGPGTRLTVT.

The chain is built from TRBV10-3 and TRBJ2-1, with 12 bases lining up with TRBD2. Germline V CDR1 and CDR2: ENHRY, SYGVKD. J gave up 8 bases and V 5 bases, and 7 bases lay outside the gene matches. The CDR3 is 15 amino acids. The CDR3 reads CAISSWSSGRDEQFF. CDR3 sequence (DNA): TGTGCCATCAGTTCTTGGTCTAGCGGGAGGGATGAGCAGTTCTTC.

This chain links TRBV2 with TRBJ2-3, with D possibly TRBD2 on 6 matching bases. The CDR3 sequence is 14 residues long. The germline CDR1 and CDR2 sequences are SNHLY and FYNNEI. V was shortened by 7 bases and J by 1 base, with 12 bases between the two germline ends. The CDR3 sequence: CASTQGLRTDTQYF. CDR3 nucleotides: TGTGCCAGCACCCAGGGACTCCGCACAGATACGCAGTATTTT. Supplemented by reference TRBV2 and TRBJ2-3, the full variable domain reads EPEVTQTPSHQVTQMGQEVILRCVPISNHLYFYWYRQILGQKVEFLVSFYNNEISEKSEIFDDQFSVERPDGSNFTLKIRSTKLEDSAMYFCASTQGLRTDTQYFGPGTRLTVL.

The chain uses TRBV20-1 and TRBJ2-3, with 11 bases identical to TRBD2. Germline CDR1 DFQATT, CDR2 SNEGSKA (reference sequence). Germline trimming cut 6 bases from V and 4 bases from J; bases unmatched to any gene: 9. CDR3 length equals 15 residues. CDR3 protein: CSARPSLAGADTQYF. For the CDR3, the DNA is TGCAGTGCCCGACCCTCACTAGCGGGAGCAGATACGCAGTATTTT.

J is TRBJ2-7 and V is TRBV3-1; D remains unclear. Trimming took off 1 base at V and 3 bases at J, with 13 bases between the two ends. The CDR3 contains 15 residues. Germline CDR1 is LGHDT and CDR2 is YNNKEL (reference sequence). The CDR3 loop is CASSQAPDVSYEQYF. The CDR3 nucleotides read TGTGCCAGCAGCCAAGCGCCGGATGTTAGCTACGAGCAGTACTTC.

This chain connects TRBV6-1 to TRBJ2-3; D ambiguous. CDR1 and CDR2 (germline): MNHNS, SASEGT. V was trimmed by 11 bases and J by 1 base, leaving 19 bases between them. The CDR3 loop spans 15 amino acids. DNA of the CDR3: TGTGCCTCCGGCCCCCTAATTGGGGGCACAGATACGCAGTATTTT. Translation: CASGPLIGGTDTQYF.

The V call is TRBV10-3, the J call TRBJ2-5; D might be TRBD1 or TRBD2, each matching 6 bases. The closer fit of TRBJ2-7 to the DNA end suggests the J call may be wrong. Germline CDR1 ENHRY, CDR2 SYGVKD. CDR3 length equals 12 residues. The CDR3: CAISGRGGEQYF. Here the CDR3 DNA reads TGTGCCATCAGTGGCAGGGGAGGCGAGCAGTACTTC.

J is TRBJ2-1 and V is TRBV2; D is unresolved. The CDR3 consists of 10 residues. V lost 8 bases, J lost 8 bases, and 7 bases lay in between. In germline, CDR1 is SNHLY, CDR2 FYNNEI. CDR3 region: CASAGDEQFF. The DNA of the CDR3 is TGTGCCAGCGCTGGTGATGAGCAGTTCTTC.

Points on this clonotype: Just one base apart from a much larger clone, this may be a read error. The rearrangement uses TRBV29-1 and TRBJ2-1; a weak D match, TRBD2 (5 bases). V was shortened by 4 bases and J by 5 bases, with 15 bases between the two germline ends. The CDR3 totals 14 residues. Germline V CDR1 and CDR2: SQVTM, ANQGSEA. CDR3 in amino acids: CSVVRAVSDNEQFF. The DNA for the CDR3 is TGCAGCGTTGTTAGGGCGGTTAGCGACAATGAGCAGTTCTTC.

The J gene is TRBJ2-1, the V gene TRBV11-2; the D is unclear. The J call may be incorrect, as the DNA end agrees better with TRBJ2-7. Germline V CDR1 and CDR2: SGHAT, FQNNGV. The CDR3 has 15 residues. The CDR3 loop is CASSLDRVNYNEQYF. CDR3 bases: TGTGCCAGCAGCTTAGATCGAGTCAACTACAATGAGCAGTACTTC.

The DNA of the CDR3 is TGTGCCAGCTCACCACAGGGATTGCGCTACGGCTACACCTTC. This gives the protein CASSPQGLRYGYTF. The chain employs TRBV18 and TRBJ1-2; no clear D gene. Per the germline V gene, CDR1 is KGHSH and CDR2 is LQKENI. The CDR3 runs 14 residues. V dropped 1 base and J dropped 8 bases, with 14 bases sitting between them.

This chain joins TRBV7-9 and TRBJ1-1; D is ambiguous. V was trimmed by 0 bases and J by 10 bases, leaving 6 bases between them. The CDR3 runs 11 residues. Germline CDR1 is SEHNR and CDR2 is FQNEAQ (reference sequence). CDR3 sequence: CASSLAPRAFF. The CDR3 region has the DNA TGTGCCAGCAGCTTAGCTCCGCGAGCTTTCTTT.

This chain uses TRBV13 with TRBJ1-4; D remains ambiguous. CDR3 length: 12 residues. CDR1 is PRHDT and CDR2 is FYEKMQ in the germline V gene (reference sequence). V lost 4 bases to trimming and J lost 6 bases, with 6 bases between them. CDR3 protein: CASSSTHEKLFF. CDR3 bases: TGTGCCAGCAGCTCAACCCATGAAAAACTGTTTTTT. Using reference TRBV13 and TRBJ1-4 for the parts outside the CDR3, the full variable domain is AAGVIQSPRHLIKEKRETATLKCYPIPRHDTVYWYQQGPGQDPQFLISFYEKMQSDKGSIPDRFSAQQFSDYHSELNMSSLELGDSALYFCASSSTHEKLFFGSGTQLSVL.

This clonotype was picked up a small number of times. The V and J genes are TRBV20-1 and TRBJ2-5; D possibly uses TRBD1 or TRBD2 (6 bases each). There are 13 residues in the CDR3. Germline loops: CDR1 DFQATT, CDR2 SNEGSKA (reference sequence). The V end lost 3 bases, the J end lost 5 bases, and 13 bases lay between the germline ends. CDR3 sequence (DNA): TGCAGTGCTAGTATCACAGGGAGGGAGACCCAGTACTTC. This sequence encodes CSASITGRETQYF.

J is TRBJ2-7 and V is TRBV20-1, with 10 bases matching TRBD2. The V segment lost 5 bases and the J segment 3 bases; nucleotides outside the gene matches: 7. Looked up from germline, CDR1 is DFQATT and CDR2 is SNEGSKA (reference sequence). The CDR3 extends over 14 amino acids. The CDR3 DNA reads TGCAGTGCTTGGAAACTAGCGGGATTCTACGAGCAGTACTTC. Protein: CSAWKLAGFYEQYF.

With respect to this clonotype: One junction end disagrees with the germline gene, perhaps due to a read error. The gene calls are TRBV28 and TRBJ2-7; 10 bases are a match to TRBD2. Germline V gene data show CDR1 as MDHEN and CDR2 as SYDVKM. This CDR3 has 14 amino acids. This CDR3 reads CVSGPSGSNHEQYF. CDR3 bases: TGTGTCAGCGGTCCTAGCGGGAGCAACCACGAGCAGTACTTC.